The text below deals with one TCR beta chain. What it binds is not known. Sequence at one end of the junction differs from germline and may be a read error. CDR1 SGHRS and CDR2 YFSETQ come from the germline V gene. The CDR3 is 15 residues long. Everyone who gave samples was a healthy Caucasian. Unique molecular identifiers were present on the cDNA, which also gained a universal primer site by template switching. Each CDR3 protein is one row after TCRdb ran MiXCR on the 5' RACE reads. The profile shows 1.5 million to 2 million distinct CDR3 sequences, 32% of them singletons. This sample was taken from a study of identical twins. Points from the study as a whole: Analyses based on zero insertions could be partly confounded by invariant MAIT and iNKT cells. Carriage of fewer insertions was seen in abundant cord blood beta clonotypes, whereas memory repertoires showed none.

The clonotype originates from a newborn girl in good health. Sequenced sample: cord blood. V is TRBV5-1 and J is TRBJ2-1, with D possibly TRBD1 on 5 matching bases. The CDR3 loop is CASSLGKGAYNEHFF. The CDR3 DNA reads TGCGCCAGCAGCTTGGGTAAAGGGGCCTACAATGAGCATTTCTTC.